This T cell receptor beta chain derives from a study of cytomegalovirus exposure and HLA in healthy donors. A note on this clone: Its matching antigen is unknown.

There are 15 residues in the CDR3. Germline-derived CDR1 and CDR2 are LGHNA and YNFKEQ. Trimming cost V 0 bases and J 4 bases, with 9 bases left between them. Whole-study results and caveats: An Asian-associated ancestry cluster reportedly showed fewer N-insertions than the approximately 670-donor mean in a later analysis. Common viral pathogens were later found to be apparently linked to several of the most significant clusters. Roughly 170 TCR beta chains were listed as cytomegalovirus-associated.

13 Jbeta primers and 60 Vbeta primers were used for the PCR. Some clones are missing from TCRdb's copy, which holds only in-frame ones; the method was immunoSEQ multiplex PCR. The sample includes about 88,000 clones, approximately 77% of them seen just once. This TCR derives from a woman in her thirties or forties in good health and CMV-seronegative. The sequencing sample was made of PBMCs. This chain connects TRBV4-2 to TRBJ1-4, with no clear D. The CDR3 DNA is TGTGCCAGCAGCCAAGACGCACAGTATAATGAAAAACTGTTTTTT. This encodes CASSQDAQYNEKLFF.